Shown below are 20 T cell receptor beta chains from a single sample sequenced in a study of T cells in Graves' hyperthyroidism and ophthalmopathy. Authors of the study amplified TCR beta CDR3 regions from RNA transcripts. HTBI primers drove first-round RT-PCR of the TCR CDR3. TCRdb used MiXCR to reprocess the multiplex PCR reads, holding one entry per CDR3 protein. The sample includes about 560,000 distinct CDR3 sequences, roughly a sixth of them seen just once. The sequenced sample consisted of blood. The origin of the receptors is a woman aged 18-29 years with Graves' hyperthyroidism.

The CDR3 sequence: CASSETLTGTSGVSEQFF. CDR3 bases: TGTGCCAGCAGTGAAACCCTAACCGGGACTAGCGGGGTGAGTGAGCAGTTCTTC. J is TRBJ2-1 and V is TRBV6-1; TRBD2 aligns across 13 bases. Germline loops: CDR1 MNHNS, CDR2 SASEGT. The CDR3 has 18 amino acids. The junction had 13 bases not matched to a gene; V was cut back by 2 bases and J by 9 bases.

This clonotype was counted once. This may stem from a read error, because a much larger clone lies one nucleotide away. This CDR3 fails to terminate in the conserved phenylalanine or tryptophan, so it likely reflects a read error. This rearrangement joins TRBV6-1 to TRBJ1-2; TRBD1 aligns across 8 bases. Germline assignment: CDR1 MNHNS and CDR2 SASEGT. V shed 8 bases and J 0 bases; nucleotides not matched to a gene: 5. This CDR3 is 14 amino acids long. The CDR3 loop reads CASGQGWANYGYTL. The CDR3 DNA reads TGTGCCAGCGGACAGGGATGGGCTAACTATGGCTACACCCTC.

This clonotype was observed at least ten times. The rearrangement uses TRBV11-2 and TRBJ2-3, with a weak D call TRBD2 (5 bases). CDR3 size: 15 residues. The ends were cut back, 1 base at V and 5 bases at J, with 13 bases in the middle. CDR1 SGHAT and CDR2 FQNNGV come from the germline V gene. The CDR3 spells CASSLAISEGDTQYF. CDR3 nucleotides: TGTGCCAGCAGCTTAGCAATTAGCGAAGGAGATACGCAGTATTTT.

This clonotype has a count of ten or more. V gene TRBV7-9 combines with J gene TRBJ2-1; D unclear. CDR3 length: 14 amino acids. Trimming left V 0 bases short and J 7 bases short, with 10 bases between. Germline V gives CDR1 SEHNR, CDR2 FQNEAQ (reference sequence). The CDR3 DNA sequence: TGTGCCAGCAGCTTAGCGAACGTCCGGAATGAGCAGTTCTTC. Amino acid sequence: CASSLANVRNEQFF.

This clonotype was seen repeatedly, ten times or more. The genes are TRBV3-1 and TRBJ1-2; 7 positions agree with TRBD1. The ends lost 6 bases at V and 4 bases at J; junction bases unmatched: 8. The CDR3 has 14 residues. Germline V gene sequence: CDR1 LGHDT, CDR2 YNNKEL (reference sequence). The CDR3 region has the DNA TGTGCCAGCAGGTTCGAGGGGGCTTCCTATGGCTACACCTTC. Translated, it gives CASRFEGASYGYTF.

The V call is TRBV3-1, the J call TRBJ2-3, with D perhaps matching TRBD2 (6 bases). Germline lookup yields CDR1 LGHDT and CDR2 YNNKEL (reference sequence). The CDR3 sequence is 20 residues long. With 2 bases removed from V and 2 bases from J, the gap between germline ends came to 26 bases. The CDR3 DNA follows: TGTGCCAGCAGCCAATTTGCCCCCTCCGGTGGCGGGGTTGACACAGATACGCAGTATTTT. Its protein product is CASSQFAPSGGGVDTDTQYF.

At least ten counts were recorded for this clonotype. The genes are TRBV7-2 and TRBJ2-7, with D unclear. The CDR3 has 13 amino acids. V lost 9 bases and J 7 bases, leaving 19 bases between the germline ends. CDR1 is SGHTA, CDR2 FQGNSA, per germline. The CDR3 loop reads CASTSILPGEQYF. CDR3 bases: TGTGCCAGTACCTCGATCCTTCCCGGGGAGCAGTACTTC.

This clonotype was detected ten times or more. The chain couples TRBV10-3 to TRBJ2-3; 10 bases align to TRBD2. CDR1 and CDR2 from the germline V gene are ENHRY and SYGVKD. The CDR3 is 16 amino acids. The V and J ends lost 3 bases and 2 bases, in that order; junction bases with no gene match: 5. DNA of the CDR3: TGTGCCATCAGTGACCTAGCGGGAGCCCCCACAGATACGCAGTATTTT. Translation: CAISDLAGAPTDTQYF.

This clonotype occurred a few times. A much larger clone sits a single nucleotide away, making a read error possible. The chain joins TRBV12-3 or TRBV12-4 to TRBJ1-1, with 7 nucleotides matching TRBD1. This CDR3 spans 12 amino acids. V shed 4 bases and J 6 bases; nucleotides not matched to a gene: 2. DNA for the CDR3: TGTGCCAGCAGTTACAGGGGCGCTGAAGCTTTCTTT. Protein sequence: CASSYRGAEAFF.

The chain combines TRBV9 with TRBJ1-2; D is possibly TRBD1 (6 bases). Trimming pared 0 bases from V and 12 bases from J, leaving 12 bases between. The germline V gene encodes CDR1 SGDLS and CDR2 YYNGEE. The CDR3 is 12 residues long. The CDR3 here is CASSVATGGHTF. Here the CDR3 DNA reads TGTGCCAGCAGCGTAGCTACGGGGGGGCACACCTTC.

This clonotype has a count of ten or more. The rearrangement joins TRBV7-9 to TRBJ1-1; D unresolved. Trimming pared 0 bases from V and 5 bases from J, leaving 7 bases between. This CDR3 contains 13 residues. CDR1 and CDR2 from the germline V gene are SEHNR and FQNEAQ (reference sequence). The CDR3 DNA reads TGTGCCAGCAGCTTAGCGAAGGAGACTGAAGCTTTCTTT. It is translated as CASSLAKETEAFF.

The CDR3 DNA reads TGTGCCACCAGTGATTTAGGCGGACCTCGGGAGGAGACCCAGTACTTC. It codes for CATSDLGGPREETQYF. The chain combines TRBV24-1 with TRBJ2-5; tentative D call: TRBD2 (6 bases). There are 16 residues in the CDR3. Germline V gene sequence: CDR1 KGHDR, CDR2 SFDVKD. The V gene lost 1 base and the J gene lost 5 bases, with 16 bases spanning the gap.

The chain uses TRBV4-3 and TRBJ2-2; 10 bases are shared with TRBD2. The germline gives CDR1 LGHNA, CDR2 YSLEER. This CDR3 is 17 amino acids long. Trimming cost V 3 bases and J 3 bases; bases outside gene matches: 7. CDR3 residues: CASSQDTSGDYTGELFF. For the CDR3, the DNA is TGCGCCAGCAGCCAGGACACTAGCGGGGATTACACCGGGGAGCTGTTTTTT.

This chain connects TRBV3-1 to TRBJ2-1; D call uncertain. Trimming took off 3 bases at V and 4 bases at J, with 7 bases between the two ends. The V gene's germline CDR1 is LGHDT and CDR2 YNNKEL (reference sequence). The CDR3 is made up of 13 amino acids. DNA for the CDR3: TGTGCCAGCAGCCACTCAGCTTACAATGAGCAGTTCTTC. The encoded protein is CASSHSAYNEQFF.

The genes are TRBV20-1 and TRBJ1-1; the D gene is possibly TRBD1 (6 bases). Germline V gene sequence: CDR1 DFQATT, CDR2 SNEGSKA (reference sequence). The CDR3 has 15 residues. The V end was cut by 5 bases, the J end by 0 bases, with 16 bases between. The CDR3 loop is CSAPQGLHMNTEAFF. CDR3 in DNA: TGCAGTGCTCCACAGGGTCTACACATGAACACTGAAGCTTTCTTT.

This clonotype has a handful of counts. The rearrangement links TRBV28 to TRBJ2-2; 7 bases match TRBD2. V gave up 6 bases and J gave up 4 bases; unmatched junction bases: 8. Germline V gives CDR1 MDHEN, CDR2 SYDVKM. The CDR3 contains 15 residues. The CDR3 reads CASRAAGAATGELFF. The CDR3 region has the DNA TGTGCCAGCAGGGCGGCGGGAGCCGCCACCGGGGAGCTGTTTTTT.

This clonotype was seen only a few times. CDR3 protein: CASRGDSLNNIQYF. CDR3 DNA: TGTGCCAGCAGGGGGGACTCACTTAATAACATTCAGTACTTC. This chain connects TRBV6-1 to TRBJ2-4, with a possible D match to TRBD2 (6 bases). V was pared by 6 bases and J by 7 bases, with 16 bases between. The germline gives CDR1 MNHNS, CDR2 SASEGT. This CDR3 has 14 residues.

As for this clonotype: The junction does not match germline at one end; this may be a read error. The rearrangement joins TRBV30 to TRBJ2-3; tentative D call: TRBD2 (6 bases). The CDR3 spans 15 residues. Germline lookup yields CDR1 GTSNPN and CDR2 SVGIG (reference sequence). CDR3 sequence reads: CAWSGRGHSTGTQYF. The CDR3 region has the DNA TGTGCCTGGAGTGGGAGGGGCCACTCCACAGGTACGCAGTATTTT.

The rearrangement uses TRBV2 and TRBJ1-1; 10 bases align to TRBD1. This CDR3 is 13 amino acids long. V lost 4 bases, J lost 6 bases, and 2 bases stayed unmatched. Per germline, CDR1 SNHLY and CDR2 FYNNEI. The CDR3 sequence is CASSGDRGPEAFF. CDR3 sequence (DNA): TGTGCCAGCAGTGGGGACAGGGGCCCTGAAGCTTTCTTT.

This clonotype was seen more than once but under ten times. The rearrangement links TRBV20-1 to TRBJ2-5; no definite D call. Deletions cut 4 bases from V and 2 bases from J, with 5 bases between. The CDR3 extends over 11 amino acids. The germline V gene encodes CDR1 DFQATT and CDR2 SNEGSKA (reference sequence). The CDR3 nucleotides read TGCAGTGCTACAGAACAAGAGACCCAGTACTTC. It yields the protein CSATEQETQYF.